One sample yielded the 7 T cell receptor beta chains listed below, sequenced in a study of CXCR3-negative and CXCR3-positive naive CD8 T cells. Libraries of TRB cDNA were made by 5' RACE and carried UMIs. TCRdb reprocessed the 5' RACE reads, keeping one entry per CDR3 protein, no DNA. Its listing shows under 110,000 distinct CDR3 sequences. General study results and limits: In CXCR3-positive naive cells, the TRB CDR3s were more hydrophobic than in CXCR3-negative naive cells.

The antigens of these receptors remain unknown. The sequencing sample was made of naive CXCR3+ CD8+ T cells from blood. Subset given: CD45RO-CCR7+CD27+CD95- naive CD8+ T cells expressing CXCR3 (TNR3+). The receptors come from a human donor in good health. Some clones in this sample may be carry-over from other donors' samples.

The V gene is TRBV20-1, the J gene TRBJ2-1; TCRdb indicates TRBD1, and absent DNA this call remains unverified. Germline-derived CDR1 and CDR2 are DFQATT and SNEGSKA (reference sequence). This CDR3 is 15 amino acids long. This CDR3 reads CSATDRQSSYNEQFF.

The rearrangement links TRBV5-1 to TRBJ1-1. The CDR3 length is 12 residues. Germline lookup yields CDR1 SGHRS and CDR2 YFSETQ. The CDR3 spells CASSLGDTEAFF.

Here the CDR3 reads CASSLSGQGADQPQHF. The chain carries TRBV7-9 and TRBJ1-5; TCRdb's D gene call, TRBD1, goes unchecked for lack of DNA. Germline assignment: CDR1 SEHNR and CDR2 FQNEAQ (reference sequence). CDR3 length equals 16 residues.

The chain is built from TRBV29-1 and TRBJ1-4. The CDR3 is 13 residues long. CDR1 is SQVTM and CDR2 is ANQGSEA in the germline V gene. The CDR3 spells CSINEVGNEKLFF. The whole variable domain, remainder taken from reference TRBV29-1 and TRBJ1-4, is SAVISQKPSRDICQRGTSLTIQCQVDSQVTMMFWYRQQPGQSLTLIATANQGSEATYESGFVIDKFPISRPNLTFSTLTVSNMSPEDSSIYLCSINEVGNEKLFFGSGTQLSVL.

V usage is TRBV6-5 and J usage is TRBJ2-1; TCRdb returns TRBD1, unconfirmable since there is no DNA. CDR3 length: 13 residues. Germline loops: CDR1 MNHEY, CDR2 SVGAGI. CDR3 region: CASSSLQGNEQFF.

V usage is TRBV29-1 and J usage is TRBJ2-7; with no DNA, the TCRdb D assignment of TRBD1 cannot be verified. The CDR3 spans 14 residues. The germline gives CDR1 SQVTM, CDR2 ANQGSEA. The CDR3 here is CSVEWPGKLYEQYF.

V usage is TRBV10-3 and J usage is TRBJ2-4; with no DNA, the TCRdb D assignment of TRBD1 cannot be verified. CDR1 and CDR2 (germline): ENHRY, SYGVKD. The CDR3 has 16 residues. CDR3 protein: CAISDKTGGDKNIQYF.